This T cell receptor (beta chain) was recorded in a study of STAT5B mutations in CD4+ large granular lymphocyte leukemia. The study's findings and limits: Without putative leukemic clones, patient CD4-sorted repertoires remained more clonal than healthy CD4+ repertoires.

Per the authors' pipeline: The detection floor for productive clonotype frequency was 2.59 x 10-5. Repertoires were generated with immunoSEQ multiplex PCR, while TCRdb's copy carries only in-frame clones and drops some. The DNA gave D and trimming, while V, J and clone size come from that table. Here the sample spans 30,000 or so clones, roughly 77% being singletons. A note on this clone: Its antigen is currently unknown.

CDR3 length equals 13 residues. The junction had 8 bases not matched to a gene; V was cut back by 6 bases and J by 4 bases. Germline CDR1 and CDR2: SQVTM and ANQGSEA. The sequence was collected from a human donor in good health. V gene TRBV29-1 combines with J gene TRBJ2-5; 7 positions match TRBD1. Sequencing was carried out using CD4+ T cells from blood buffy coats. The CDR3 region has the DNA TGCAGCGTCGAGAGGGGGCCTGGAGAGACCCAGTACTTC. This translates into CSVERGPGETQYF.